This TCR beta chain was retrieved from a study of CD8+ T cells in alopecia areata. Study context: Patients in the study were on tofacitinib for 6 to 18 months, then off it for 6 months.

Extracted from the samples, RNA was reverse transcribed into cDNA to serve as the sequencing template. Libraries were prepared by immunoSEQ multiplex PCR; TCRdb keeps only in-frame clonotypes and omits some of them. The data hold some 180,000 clones, with more than 60% observed a single time. In this sample, this clone turned up a few times. The target antigen is unknown. Study-wide points: In scalp samples, resident alphabeta T cells of normal skin are also sequenced. Alopecia totalis/universalis scalp especially showed more expanded CD8+ clones than normal scalp.

Unmatched junction bases numbered 3, after V lost 4 bases and J lost 5 bases. In germline, CDR1 is MNHEY, CDR2 SVGAGI. The CDR3 runs 13 residues. The sorting of PBMCs gave CD4+ and CD8+ T cells. The sequences come from CD4+ T cells sorted from blood, collected at week 0. The chain is built from TRBV6-5 and TRBJ2-3, with 7 bases lining up with TRBD1. This TCR came from a human donor with alopecia areata. The CDR3 DNA sequence: TGTGCCAGCAGTTCCCACAGGGGAGATACGCAGTATTTT. Its translation is CASSSHRGDTQYF.